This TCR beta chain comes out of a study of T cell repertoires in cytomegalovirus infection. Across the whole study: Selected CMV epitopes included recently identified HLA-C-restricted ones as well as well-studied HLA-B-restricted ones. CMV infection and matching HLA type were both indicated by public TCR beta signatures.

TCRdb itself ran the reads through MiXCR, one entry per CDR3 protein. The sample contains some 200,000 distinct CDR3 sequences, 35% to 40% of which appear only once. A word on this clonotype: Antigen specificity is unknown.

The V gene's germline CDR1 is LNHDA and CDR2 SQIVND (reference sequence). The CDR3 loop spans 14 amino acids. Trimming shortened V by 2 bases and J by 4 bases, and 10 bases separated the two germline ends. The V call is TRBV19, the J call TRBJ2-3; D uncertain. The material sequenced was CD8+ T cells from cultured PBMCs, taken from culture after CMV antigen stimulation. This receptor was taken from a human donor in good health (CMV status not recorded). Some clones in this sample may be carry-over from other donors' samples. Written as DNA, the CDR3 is TGTGCCAGTAGTATAATCATGGGGTCAGATACGCAGTATTTT. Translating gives CASSIIMGSDTQYF.